This record covers a single T cell receptor beta chain. Its antigen is not known. The sample originates from a study of monozygotic twins with inflammatory bowel disease. Notes on the study in general: Varying immunosuppressive regimens may have increased patient repertoire variability. Healthy twins showed more clonotype sharing with others than IBD patients, especially patients with disease activity.

TCRdb re-called the 5' RACE reads and shows each CDR3 protein once, DNA omitted. The sample totals about 160,000 distinct CDR3 sequences. The blood volume drawn from each donor was 2 to 3 ml. Skipping T cell sorting, the study isolated total RNA directly from whole blood. Sequencing input: blood. The TCR was taken from a human donor with ulcerative colitis or Crohn's disease, or a healthy co-twin of an affected twin (not recorded which).

The CDR3 here is CSVEGDSYEQYF. The V and J genes are TRBV29-1 and TRBJ2-7; TCRdb's D gene call, TRBD1, goes unchecked for lack of DNA. The CDR3 has 12 residues. CDR1 SQVTM and CDR2 ANQGSEA come from the germline V gene.